This T cell receptor beta chain was captured by sequencing in a study of T cell repertoires in cytomegalovirus infection. Study as a whole: Recently identified HLA-C-restricted and well-studied HLA-B-restricted CMV epitopes were used. Public TCR beta signatures provided an indication of both CMV infection and a matching HLA type. Whole-study findings and limits: Individuals carrying CMV plus the relevant HLA were identified by cumulative frequency of public TCR beta families. What dominated the ex vivo response were HLA-C-restricted CMV-specific TCR beta clonotypes.

With regard to this clonotype: Its antigen is not known.

TCRdb re-analysed the reads in MiXCR, keeping a single row per CDR3 protein. The table has fewer than 1,000,000 distinct CDR3 sequences, about 33% seen once. This CDR3 contains 16 residues. V gave up 0 bases and J gave up 8 bases, with 20 bases separating them. Looked up from germline, CDR1 is SGHDT and CDR2 is YYEEEE. The sample consisted of cultured CD8+ T cells from PBMCs, taken from culture after CMV antigen stimulation. This clonotype originated in a human donor in good health (CMV status not recorded). Some clones in this sample may be carry-over from other donors' samples. The gene calls are TRBV5-6 and TRBJ1-2, with TRBD1 as a possible D gene (6 bases). The CDR3 coding sequence is TGTGCCAGCAGCTTGGAGCAGACAGGTGGGGTGAACGGCTACACCTTC. This gives the protein CASSLEQTGGVNGYTF.